One sample yielded the 11 T cell receptor beta chains listed below, sequenced in a study of cytomegalovirus exposure and HLA in healthy donors. Amplification used 60 Vbeta primers and 13 Jbeta primers. Data came from immunoSEQ multiplex PCR; TCRdb stores just in-frame clones and leaves some out. The table includes about 86,000 clones, about 79% detected once. The sample comprised PBMCs. These receptors all stem from a female donor in good health and CMV-seronegative.

The rearrangement joins TRBV14 to TRBJ2-7, with 11 bases that match TRBD2. The CDR3 has 17 residues. The J segment lost 4 bases and the V segment lost 4 bases, leaving 12 bases of the junction unmatched. Germline V gene sequence: CDR1 SGHDN, CDR2 FVKESK. The CDR3 reads CASSPIILAGALYEQYF. The CDR3 nucleotides read TGTGCCAGCAGCCCCATTATACTAGCGGGAGCTTTGTACGAGCAGTACTTC. Variable domain in full (rest from reference TRBV14 and TRBJ2-7): EAGVTQFPSHSVIEKGQTVTLRCDPISGHDNLYWYRRVMGKEIKFLLHFVKESKQDESGMPNNRFLAERTGGTYSTLKVQPAELEDSGVYFCASSPIILAGALYEQYFGPGTRLTVT.

The V gene is TRBV4-2, the J gene TRBJ2-2; D not resolved. Germline V gives CDR1 LGHNA, CDR2 YNFKEQ. Trimming took off 1 base at V and 6 bases at J, with 12 bases between the two ends. This CDR3 has 15 amino acids. The CDR3 DNA reads as TGTGCCAGCAGCCAAGGGCGTCGGAGAGCCGGGGAGCTGTTTTTT. Its protein product is CASSQGRRRAGELFF.

The V call is TRBV7-3, the J call TRBJ2-3; D remains unclear. Trimming took 5 bases from V and 8 from J, leaving 11 bases between them. The CDR3 loop spans 12 amino acids. CDR1 is SGHTA, CDR2 FQGTGA, per germline. The CDR3 is CASSPAVGTQYF. CDR3 coding DNA: TGTGCCAGCAGCCCCGCGGTTGGTACGCAGTATTTT.

The CDR3 protein is CASSPETGGGVYEQYF. The CDR3 region has the DNA TGCGCCAGCAGCCCCGAGACGGGGGGGGGAGTCTACGAGCAGTACTTC. V usage is TRBV4-1 and J usage is TRBJ2-7; the match to TRBD2 covers 8 bases. V gave up 4 bases and J gave up 3 bases; unmatched junction bases: 11. Looked up from germline, CDR1 is MGHRA and CDR2 is YSYEKL. The CDR3 contains 16 residues.

The V gene is TRBV19, the J gene TRBJ1-5, with D tentatively TRBD1 (5 bases). V gave up 7 bases and J gave up 0 bases, with 13 bases separating them. This CDR3 spans 15 amino acids. Germline CDR1 LNHDA, CDR2 SQIVND (reference sequence). CDR3 residues: CASTPVGGSNQPQHF. In DNA, the CDR3 is TGTGCCAGTACGCCGGTGGGGGGTAGCAATCAGCCCCAGCATTTT. The variable domain in full, completed from reference TRBV19 and TRBJ1-5, reads DGGITQSPKYLFRKEGQNVTLSCEQNLNHDAMYWYRQDPGQGLRLIYYSQIVNDFQKGDIAEGYSVSREKKESFPLTVTSAQKNPTAFYLCASTPVGGSNQPQHFGDGTRLSIL.

The chain combines TRBV25-1 with TRBJ1-3; D perhaps matches TRBD1 (5 bases). The CDR3 has 15 residues. With 4 bases removed from V and 1 base from J, the gap between germline ends came to 11 bases. Germline CDR1 and CDR2: MGHDK and SYGVNS. This chain's CDR3 is CASSGVAGSGNTIYF. In DNA form, the CDR3 reads TGTGCCAGCAGTGGAGTGGCAGGGTCTGGAAACACCATATATTTT.

The count of this clone is one. The rearrangement links TRBV5-1 to TRBJ2-2, with D tentatively TRBD1 (6 bases). In germline, CDR1 is SGHRS, CDR2 YFSETQ. The CDR3 sequence is 15 residues long. V gave up 7 bases and J gave up 0 bases, with 13 bases separating them. CDR3 protein: CASHTGNANTGELFF. The CDR3 nucleotides are TGCGCCAGCCACACAGGGAATGCGAACACCGGGGAGCTGTTTTTT. Full variable domain (missing parts from reference TRBV5-1 and TRBJ2-2): KAGVTQTPRYLIKTRGQQVTLSCSPISGHRSVSWYQQTPGQGLQFLFEYFSETQRNKGNFPGRFSGRQFSNSRSEMNVSTLELGDSALYLCASHTGNANTGELFFGEGSRLTVL.

The gene calls are TRBV4-2 and TRBJ2-7; D perhaps matches TRBD2 (7 bases). Germline V gene sequence: CDR1 LGHNA, CDR2 YNFKEQ. CDR3 length equals 16 residues. V gave up 0 bases and J gave up 3 bases, with 15 bases separating them. The CDR3 DNA sequence: TGTGCCAGCAGCCAAGATGTTGGCGGGGGACACTACGAGCAGTACTTC. It translates to CASSQDVGGGHYEQYF.

The chain has TRBV6-5 and TRBJ2-7, with D possibly matching TRBD1 (6 bases). V lost 7 bases, J lost 8 bases, and 18 bases lay in between. Germline V gene sequence: CDR1 MNHEY, CDR2 SVGAGI. The CDR3 has 13 amino acids. DNA of the CDR3: TGTGCCAGCACCCGAGGGGGTCCTACGAAGCAGTACTTC. This gives the protein CASTRGGPTKQYF.

The V call is TRBV7-8, the J call TRBJ2-5; D is possibly TRBD2 (5 bases). This CDR3 region has 15 residues. Looked up from germline, CDR1 is SGHVS and CDR2 is FQNEAQ. Trimming left V 0 bases short and J 0 bases short, with 8 bases between. CDR3 sequence: CASSLASGNQETQYF. DNA of the CDR3: TGTGCCAGCAGCTTAGCATCGGGGAACCAAGAGACCCAGTACTTC.

The chain joins TRBV27 to TRBJ1-5, with TRBD1 matching over 9 bases. This CDR3 is 17 amino acids long. With 6 bases clipped from V and 2 bases from J, the junction kept 11 bases outside the gene matches. CDR1 and CDR2 (germline): MNHEY, SMNVEV (reference sequence). Written as DNA, the CDR3 is TGTGCCAGCAGGGGGGGACAGGGAGGGTCGGGCAATCAGCCCCAGCATTTT. Amino acids: CASRGGQGGSGNQPQHF.